What follows are 21 T cell receptor beta chains derived from one specimen sequenced in a study of blood T cell repertoires in COVID-19. Only in-frame clones appear in the TCRdb table, and some are missing; sequencing was by immunoSEQ multiplex PCR. The sample gives around 260,000 clones, over 75% of which show up once; less than 15% is in the top ten. The source material was peripheral blood. The receptors derive from a human donor in a cohort sampled during active COVID-19.

The chain has TRBV12-5 and TRBJ2-2; no reliable D call. V was cut by 1 base and J by 7 bases, with 10 bases left in between. Germline V gives CDR1 LGHNT, CDR2 FRNRAP. The CDR3 runs 14 residues. The CDR3 DNA reads as TGTGCTAGTGGTTTGGGAGCTCGTAGCGGGGAGCTGTTTTTT. This codes for CASGLGARSGELFF.

The chain uses TRBV30 and TRBJ1-6; 8 bases are a match to TRBD1. With 5 bases clipped from V and 6 bases from J, the junction kept 3 bases outside the gene matches. CDR1 and CDR2 from the germline V gene are GTSNPN and SVGIG (reference sequence). This CDR3 has 13 residues. The CDR3 coding sequence is TGTGCCTGGCAGGGGGCCAGTAATTCACCCCTCCACTTT. This translates into CAWQGASNSPLHF.

A few counts support this clone. V is TRBV19 and J is TRBJ2-1; a possible D gene is TRBD2 (6 bases). This CDR3 is 16 amino acids long. The V gene lost 3 bases and the J gene lost 3 bases, with 15 bases spanning the gap. Germline V lookup: CDR1 LNHDA, CDR2 SQIVND (reference sequence). In DNA, the CDR3 is TGTGCCAGTAGTATCCACCGACTAGAGGGCTACAATGAGCAGTTCTTC. It codes for CASSIHRLEGYNEQFF.

This clone has a handful of counts. CDR3 in DNA: TGTGCCAGCAGCTTGACAGGGGAGAACACCGGGGAGCTGTTTTTT. This codes for CASSLTGENTGELFF. The chain couples TRBV7-9 to TRBJ2-2, with 8 bases lining up with TRBD1. The germline V gene encodes CDR1 SEHNR and CDR2 FQNEAQ (reference sequence). The CDR3 spans 15 residues. V was pared by 3 bases and J by 1 base, with 1 base of the junction left unmatched.

This clone was seen just once. V is TRBV29-1 and J is TRBJ1-2, with D unresolved. The V end lost 3 bases, the J end lost 3 bases, and 8 bases lay between the germline ends. Germline V gene sequence: CDR1 SQVTM, CDR2 ANQGSEA. The CDR3 has 12 residues. The CDR3 DNA reads TGCAGCGTTGAGGCAGGCGACTATGGCTACACCTTC. Translation: CSVEAGDYGYTF.

This chain connects TRBV9 to TRBJ2-7, with D uncertain. Between the trimmed V and J ends, which lost 5 bases and 3 bases, there was a span of 15 bases. The CDR3 covers 14 residues. Germline values: CDR1 SGDLS, CDR2 YYNGEE. In DNA form, the CDR3 reads TGTGCCAGCAGTGCTTCCGTCTCTAGCTACGAGCAGTACTTC. Translation: CASSASVSSYEQYF.

The chain is built from TRBV9 and TRBJ1-1; D is perhaps TRBD1 (5 bases). The CDR3 is made up of 15 amino acids. The germline CDR1 and CDR2 sequences are SGDLS and YYNGEE. Trimming pared 0 bases from V and 2 bases from J, leaving 11 bases between. CDR3 DNA sequence: TGTGCCAGCAGCGTAGACCTGGGGCTAAACACTGAAGCTTTCTTT. Protein: CASSVDLGLNTEAFF. Variable domain in full (rest from reference TRBV9 and TRBJ1-1): DSGVTQTPKHLITATGQRVTLRCSPRSGDLSVYWYQQSLDQGLQFLIQYYNGEERAKGNILERFSAQQFPDLHSELNLSSLELGDSALYFCASSVDLGLNTEAFFGQGTRLTVV.

The rearrangement links TRBV18 to TRBJ1-2, with D possibly TRBD1 on 6 matching bases. Germline V gives CDR1 KGHSH, CDR2 LQKENI. The CDR3 is 15 amino acids. Trimming took off 2 bases at V and 2 bases at J, with 12 bases between the two ends. CDR3 loop: CASSPTTGTNYGYTF. The CDR3 DNA reads as TGTGCCAGCTCACCAACGACAGGTACCAACTATGGCTACACCTTC. Based on the CDR3 plus reference TRBV18 and TRBJ1-2, the full variable domain is NAGVMQNPRHLVRRRGQEARLRCSPMKGHSHVYWYRQLPEEGLKFMVYLQKENIIDESGMPKERFSAEFPKEGPSILRIQQVVRGDSAAYFCASSPTTGTNYGYTFGSGTRLTVV.

The chain combines TRBV7-9 with TRBJ1-4; D is ambiguous. V was clipped by 5 bases and J by 8 bases, with 15 bases between them. The CDR3 length is 14 residues. Germline CDR1 is SEHNR and CDR2 is FQNEAQ (reference sequence). CDR3 amino acids: CASSPRLVGEKLFF. The CDR3 region has the DNA TGTGCCAGCAGCCCAAGGCTCGTGGGCGAAAAACTGTTTTTT.

The V call is TRBV4-2, the J call TRBJ2-2, with unresolved D. CDR3 size: 16 residues. Germline CDR1 LGHNA, CDR2 YNFKEQ. The V end lost 0 bases, the J end lost 2 bases, and 10 bases lay between the germline ends. CDR3 region: CASSQDKPENTGELFF. The CDR3 DNA reads as TGTGCCAGCAGCCAAGATAAGCCTGAAAACACCGGGGAGCTGTTTTTT.

The chain carries TRBV19 and TRBJ2-1; 8 nucleotides line up with TRBD2. The CDR3 runs to 13 residues. V lost 7 bases to trimming and J lost 9 bases; unmatched junction nucleotides: 8. Germline V gene data show CDR1 as LNHDA and CDR2 as SQIVND (reference sequence). In nucleotides, the CDR3 is TGTGCCAGTAAGGGACTAGGGGACACTGAGCAGTTCTTC. This gives the protein CASKGLGDTEQFF.

The chain links TRBV2 to TRBJ1-5; D unclear. Germline CDR1 SNHLY, CDR2 FYNNEI. Trimming pared 8 bases from V and 6 bases from J, leaving 14 bases between. This CDR3 contains 13 residues. In nucleotides, the CDR3 is TGTGCCAGCCGGGTCCTTCAGAGTCAGCCCCAGCATTTT. Its translation: CASRVLQSQPQHF.

The chain recombines TRBV28 with TRBJ1-1; a weak D match, TRBD1 (6 bases). This CDR3 has 13 residues. Trimming removed 6 bases at V and 3 bases at J, with 11 bases between. Looked up from germline, CDR1 is MDHEN and CDR2 is SYDVKM. CDR3 bases: TGTGCCAGCAGGGGGGCTCGGGACACTGAAGCTTTCTTT. This codes for CASRGARDTEAFF.

This clone appeared once. J is TRBJ2-1 and V is TRBV3-1 (or the pseudogene TRBV3-2); D perhaps matches TRBD2 (5 bases). The germline V and J ends were trimmed by 0 bases and 6 bases, with 9 bases remaining between them. CDR1 is LGHDT, CDR2 YNNKEL, per germline (reference sequence). The CDR3 contains 14 residues. The CDR3 sequence is CASSQDRRGNEQFF. CDR3 nucleotides: TGTGCCAGCAGCCAAGATCGACGGGGCAATGAGCAGTTCTTC.

The rearrangement uses TRBV7-2 and TRBJ1-5, with 7 positions matching TRBD1. The V segment lost 5 bases and the J segment 7 bases; nucleotides outside the gene matches: 8. Germline assignment: CDR1 SGHTA and CDR2 FQGNSA. There are 14 residues in the CDR3. CDR3 in amino acids: CASSQGQRGQPQHF. For the CDR3, the DNA is TGTGCCAGCAGCCAGGGACAGAGAGGCCAGCCCCAGCATTTT. Full variable domain (rest looked up from reference TRBV7-2 and TRBJ1-5): GAGVSQSPSNKVTEKGKDVELRCDPISGHTALYWYRQSLGQGLEFLIYFQGNSAPDKSGLPSDRFSAERTGGSVSTLTIQRTQQEDSAVYLCASSQGQRGQPQHFGDGTRLSIL.

J is TRBJ2-7 and V is TRBV7-9; the match to TRBD1 covers 7 bases. The CDR3 extends over 15 amino acids. V was pared by 1 base and J by 2 bases, with 5 bases of the junction left unmatched. In germline, CDR1 is SEHNR, CDR2 FQNEAQ (reference sequence). For the CDR3, the DNA is TGTGCCAGCAGCTTAGGGGGACAGTTCACCTACGAGCAGTACTTC. Encoded protein: CASSLGGQFTYEQYF. The variable domain in full, completed from reference TRBV7-9 and TRBJ2-7, reads DTGVSQNPRHKITKRGQNVTFRCDPISEHNRLYWYRQTLGQGPEFLTYFQNEAQLEKSRLLSDRFSAERPKGSFSTLEIQRTEQGDSAMYLCASSLGGQFTYEQYFGPGTRLTVT.

This chain connects TRBV2 to TRBJ2-6, with a tentative D call TRBD2 (5 bases). The CDR3 has 15 amino acids. V was shortened by 4 bases and J by 4 bases, with 11 bases between the two germline ends. Germline-derived CDR1 and CDR2 are SNHLY and FYNNEI. CDR3 protein: CASSAGLRGANVLTF. CDR3 in DNA: TGTGCCAGCAGTGCGGGGTTACGGGGGGCCAACGTCCTGACTTTC.

This clone occurred a few times. The V gene is TRBV4-2, the J gene TRBJ1-4; 7 bases align to TRBD1. Germline V gene data show CDR1 as LGHNA and CDR2 as YNFKEQ. J gave up 5 bases and V 0 bases, and 9 bases lay outside the gene matches. The CDR3 loop spans 17 amino acids. The CDR3 nucleotides read TGTGCCAGCAGCCAAGAAAGGACAGGAGGAGGGAATGAAAAACTGTTTTTT. It yields the protein CASSQERTGGGNEKLFF.

The genes are TRBV3-1 (or the pseudogene TRBV3-2) and TRBJ2-7, with D maybe TRBD2 (6 bases). The CDR3 totals 14 residues. Germline lookup yields CDR1 LGHDT and CDR2 YNNKEL (reference sequence). The V gene lost 4 bases and the J gene lost 1 base, with 11 bases spanning the gap. This chain's CDR3 is CASSPGGLSYEQYF. CDR3 nucleotides: TGTGCCAGCAGCCCCGGCGGACTATCCTACGAGCAGTACTTC.

V usage is TRBV19 and J usage is TRBJ2-7; 9 positions match TRBD2. This CDR3 spans 14 amino acids. Trimming took 5 bases from V and 4 from J; bases not matched to a gene: 6. Per germline, CDR1 LNHDA and CDR2 SQIVND (reference sequence). The CDR3 loop is CASSGRREGYEQYF. CDR3 bases: TGTGCCAGTAGTGGTCGGCGGGAGGGGTACGAGCAGTACTTC.

The chain recombines TRBV6-6 with TRBJ2-2; D unresolved. This CDR3 comprises 14 residues. The V end was cut by 9 bases, the J end by 1 base, with 12 bases between. The germline V gene encodes CDR1 MNHNY and CDR2 SVGAGI (reference sequence). The CDR3: CASRLEMNTGELFF. The CDR3 nucleotides read TGTGCCAGTAGACTGGAAATGAACACCGGGGAGCTGTTTTTT.